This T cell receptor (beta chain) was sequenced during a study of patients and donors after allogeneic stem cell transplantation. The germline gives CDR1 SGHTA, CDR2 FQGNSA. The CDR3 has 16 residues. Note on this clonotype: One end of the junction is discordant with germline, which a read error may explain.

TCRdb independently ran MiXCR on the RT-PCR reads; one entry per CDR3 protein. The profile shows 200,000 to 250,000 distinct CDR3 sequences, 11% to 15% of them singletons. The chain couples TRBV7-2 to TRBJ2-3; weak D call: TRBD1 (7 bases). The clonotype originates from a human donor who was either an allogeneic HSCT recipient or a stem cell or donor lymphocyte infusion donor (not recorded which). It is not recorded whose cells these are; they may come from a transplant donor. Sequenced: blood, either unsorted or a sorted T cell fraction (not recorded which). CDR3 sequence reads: CARSLGGGERYDTQYF. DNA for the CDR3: TGTGCCAGAAGCTTAGGAGGGGGCGAGAGGTATGATACGCAGTATTTT.